This TCR beta chain was documented in a study of shared clonotypes between healthy human individuals (dated by TCRdb to about 2020). Study-level background: Three men and a couple of women, aged 18 to 49 years, made up the cohort. Per donor, leukapheresis produced somewhere between about 0.8 and 9 billion PBMCs. To estimate repertoire size and how much clonotypes are shared between individuals, the study performed deep sequencing of blood TCR repertoires from about five healthy adults. Libraries were prepared and TCR repertoires were sequenced by different laboratories using diverse techniques, in order to increase sequencing depth and limit assay-specific biases. For each donor, CD4 naive and CD4 memory were each given three plates, CD8 naive was given two plates, and CD8 memory was given one plate. The full study reports these points: Sampling was restricted to blood, and TCR repertoires in tissues likely differ from the TCR repertoires found in blood. Compared with non-shared clonotypes, clonotypes shared by all four sorted-subset donors had higher generation probabilities. Pairwise subsampling indicated that sequencing depth was expected to affect the degree of clonotype sharing among donors. Because the study included a small number of donors, the genetic and exposure-history diversity represented was limited. Estimated clonotype richness was generally larger for naive than for memory subsets. Sharing across several donors was observed for around 5% of naive CD4, under 4% of naive CD8, 2% to 2.5% of memory CD4, and approximately 0.41% of memory CD8 clonotypes. Rarefaction of sorted-subset datasets indicated incomplete sequencing despite the large sequencing depth.

Using the deep immunoSEQ assay, TCR CDR3 regions were amplified from genomic DNA by multiplex PCR. Extracted genomic DNA from each cell subset was spread evenly across all wells of several immunoSEQ 96-well plates, with each plate serving as a replicate. Each replicate PCR for sorted subsets received about 0.2 ug genomic DNA, equal to tens of thousands of T cell genomes. Purified libraries were quantified with a Qubit 3.0 fluorometer, sized on a Bioanalyzer 2100, and re-quantified with the KAPA Library Quantification kit. Each immunoSEQ 96-well plate was sequenced on its own single-read 150-cycle Illumina NextSeq 550 flow cell. Under the source paper's analysis protocol: Because only junctional sequences without quality scores were contained in the immunoSEQ output, filtering matching that applied to full-length reads could not be performed. Sequences were annotated with PyIR, a Python wrapper for IgBLAST v1.9, and V/J genes and CDR3 were assigned using IMGT germline references. Reads with weak V/J assignments (E-value above 1e-6), missing CDR3, stop codons, out-of-frame junctions, or ambiguous translated residues were removed. V3J clonotypes were defined as sequences sharing the same inferred V gene, J gene, and CDR3 amino acid sequence. Percentage overlap between repertoires was computed as shared unique clonotypes divided by the size of the smaller repertoire. Three approaches were used to assess repertoire richness: RTK rarefaction, the Chao1 estimator, and Recon v2.1 estimates of unobserved clonotypes. Generation probabilities for all TCRbeta clonotypes obtained by the gDNA method from a few donors were computed using OLGA. Imported from immuneACCESS, the table was reduced by TCRdb to in-frame sequences with V and J called. These copies leave out some clones; in studies compared against another copy, an unresolved V gene accounts for under half, and the cause of the remainder is not known. The V and J calls and the clone size are those of that table, but D and trimming were determined from the DNA. This sample has 750,000 to 1,000,000 clones in its table, and over 90% of those were observed once. More than 20% of the sample is held by the ten biggest clonotypes.

For the CD8 naive samples, CD45RO-negative cells were positively selected for CCR7, yielding a CD45RA+CCR7+ population from which TemRA cells were excluded. Healthy HIV-negative adults with no recently reported acute infections or vaccinations were included as donors. Only Caucasian adults living in Nashville, Tennessee, USA were represented among the donors. After blood collection by leukapheresis, PBMCs were isolated using Ficoll-Histopaque density gradient centrifugation and then cryopreserved in the vapor phase of liquid nitrogen. Analytical flow cytometry was used to check the purity and quantity of each magnetically sorted T cell population. From each sorted fraction, genomic DNA was isolated and quantified by UV absorbance on a Nanodrop 2000c. From a lookup of the germline V gene, CDR1 and CDR2 are SGHTA and FQGNSA. The germline V end is reduced by 5 bases and the J end by 5 bases; junction bases left unmatched: 5. Spanning cysteine to phenylalanine, the CDR3 consists of 15 amino acids. Just the 45-base CDR3 DNA is kept, in frame starting at base 1.

This clone was detected only once. The clone's antigen remains unknown. No per-base quality is available; no much larger clone lies one base away. What was sequenced was naive CD8+ T cells sorted from blood. The cell subset or site tag for this specimen amounts to: CD45RA+CCR7+. Here the chain combines TRBV7-2 and TRBJ2-1, and 11 junctional nucleotides match TRBD2. The clonotype comes from a man aged 25 to 45 in good health. The CDR3 sequence is CASSPTSGINNEQFF. The nucleotide sequence is TGTGCCAGCAGCCCGACTAGCGGGATAAACAATGAGCAGTTCTTC.